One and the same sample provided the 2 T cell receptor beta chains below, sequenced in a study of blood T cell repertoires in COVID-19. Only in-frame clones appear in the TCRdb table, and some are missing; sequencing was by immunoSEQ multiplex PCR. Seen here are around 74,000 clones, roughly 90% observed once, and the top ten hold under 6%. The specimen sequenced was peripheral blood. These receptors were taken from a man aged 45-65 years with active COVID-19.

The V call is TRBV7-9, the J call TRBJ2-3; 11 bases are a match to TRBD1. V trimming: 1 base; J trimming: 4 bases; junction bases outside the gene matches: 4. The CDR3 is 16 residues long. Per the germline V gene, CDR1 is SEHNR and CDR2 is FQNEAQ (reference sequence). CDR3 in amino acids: CASSLDPGQGADTQYF. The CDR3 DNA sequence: TGTGCCAGCAGCTTAGATCCGGGACAGGGGGCAGATACGCAGTATTTT.

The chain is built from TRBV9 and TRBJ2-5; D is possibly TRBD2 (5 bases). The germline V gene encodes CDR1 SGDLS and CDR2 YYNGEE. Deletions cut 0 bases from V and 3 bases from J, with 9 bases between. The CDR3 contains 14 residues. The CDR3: CASSVGGGKETQYF. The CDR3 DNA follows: TGTGCCAGCAGCGTAGGTGGAGGAAAAGAGACCCAGTACTTC.